These T cell receptor beta chains were read from a single sample in a study of T cell responses to AZD1222 COVID-19 vaccine. Data came from immunoSEQ multiplex PCR; TCRdb stores just in-frame clones and leaves some out. The sample lists 120,000 to 150,000 clones; 91% were seen once. This specimen consisted of peripheral blood, obtained 28 days after the second dose of the MenACWY control vaccine. The source of these receptors is an adult who received the MenACWY meningococcal vaccine as a control. Each CDR3 is given with its conserved first and last residue. A D gene is named only where the DNA matches it firmly. The size field is filled for only some rows; it gives once, few, many or a size class.

J,D,size,V,DNA,CDR3
TRBJ1-3,NA,NA,TRBV19,TGTGCCAGTAGTATAACACAAGCCTCTGGAAACACCATATATTTT,CASSITQASGNTIYF
TRBJ1-2,NA,NA,TRBV7-9,TGTGCCAGCAGCTTCAGGGGTGACTATGGCTACACCTTC,CASSFRGDYGYTF
TRBJ2-5,NA,NA,TRBV12-3/TRBV12-4,TGTGCCAGCAGTTTGGGGGACCAAGAGACCCAGTACTTC,CASSLGDQETQYF
TRBJ2-3,NA,NA,TRBV3-1/TRBV3-2,TGTGCCAGCAGCCTAGGGACTTACACAGATACGCAGTATTTT,CASSLGTYTDTQYF
TRBJ2-2,NA,NA,TRBV28,TGTGCCAGCCCAGGGAACACCGGGGAGCTGTTTTTT,CASPGNTGELFF
TRBJ2-3,NA,NA,TRBV11-2,TGTGCCAGCAGCCGTTTGACAGGTCACGGGGCAGATACGCAGTATTTT,CASSRLTGHGADTQYF
TRBJ2-7,NA,NA,TRBV6-5,TGTGCCAGCAGTCACTACGAGCAGTACTTC,CASSHYEQYF
TRBJ2-1,NA,NA,TRBV7-2,TGTGCCAGCAGCTTAGTTACAGGAGGTGAGCAGTTCTTC,CASSLVTGGEQFF
TRBJ1-5,NA,once,TRBV5-1,TGCGCCAGCAAGAAGGGGATTGGGGGCAATCAGCCCCAGCATTTT,CASKKGIGGNQPQHF
TRBJ1-1,NA,NA,TRBV7-9,TGTGCCAGCAGCTTACAGGGTGACCAAGAAGCTTTCTTT,CASSLQGDQEAFF
TRBJ1-1,TRBD1,NA,TRBV6-5,TGTGCCAGCAGCGGACAGGAAAACACTGAAGCTTTCTTT,CASSGQENTEAFF
TRBJ2-1,NA,NA,TRBV19,TGTGCCAGTAGTAGCGACAGTTCCTACAATGAGCAGTTCTTC,CASSSDSSYNEQFF
TRBJ2-7,TRBD1,NA,TRBV19,TGTGCCAGTAGTGACAGGGTTACACTCTACGAGCAGTACTTC,CASSDRVTLYEQYF
TRBJ1-2,NA,NA,TRBV5-5,TGTGCCAGCAGCTTGGAAGGGACATTTTTAAATGGCTACACCTTC,CASSLEGTFLNGYTF
TRBJ2-6,NA,once,TRBV5-1,TGCGCCAGCAGCTTCCGACAAATTACTACCTCTGGGGCCAACGTCCTGACTTTC,CASSFRQITTSGANVLTF
TRBJ2-5,NA,NA,TRBV29-1,TGCAGCGCCACTAATCCGGGGGCCAAAAACGGAGAGACCCAGTACTTC,CSATNPGAKNGETQYF
TRBJ2-7,TRBD2,NA,TRBV18,TGTGCCAGCTCACCACGGACTAGCGGGAGCTCCTACGAGCAGTACTTC,CASSPRTSGSSYEQYF
TRBJ2-7,TRBD2,NA,TRBV7-2,TGTGCCAGCAGACGGACTAGCGGGGCTTACGAGCAGTACTTC,CASRRTSGAYEQYF
TRBJ2-3,TRBD2,NA,TRBV29-1,TGCAGCGTTGCTGGGGAGGGGACAGATACGCAGTATTTT,CSVAGEGTDTQYF
TRBJ2-5,NA,NA,TRBV21-1,TGTGCCAGCAGCAAACAGACTAGCGACTGCCCAGAGACCCAGTACTTC,CASSKQTSDCPETQYF
TRBJ2-7,NA,NA,TRBV6-5,TGTGCCAGCAGTTACGGCGTCTACGAGCAGTACTTC,CASSYGVYEQYF
TRBJ2-1,NA,NA,TRBV12-3/TRBV12-4,TGTGCCAGCAGTTTGCTGGGGTACAATGAGCAGTTCTTC,CASSLLGYNEQFF
TRBJ1-3,NA,NA,TRBV18,TGTGCCAGCTCACCAACCAGTAGGCGCTCTGGAAACACCATATATTTT,CASSPTSRRSGNTIYF
TRBJ1-6,NA,NA,TRBV28,TGTGCCAGCAGTCCACCGAGGGGACCCCTCCACTTT,CASSPPRGPLHF
TRBJ2-5,TRBD2,NA,TRBV7-6,TGTGCCAGCAGCTCCCACGCGGGGCGGGGGGGCGGAGAGACCCAGTACTTC,CASSSHAGRGGGETQYF
TRBJ1-5,TRBD1,few,TRBV19,TGTGCCAGTAGTATAGTTGATCCGACAGGGCCAGAAGAGAATCAGCCCCAGCATTTT,CASSIVDPTGPEENQPQHF
TRBJ2-5,TRBD1,NA,TRBV2,TGTGCCAGCAGTTCGACAGGGAAAGAGACCCAGTACTTC,CASSSTGKETQYF
TRBJ1-2,NA,NA,TRBV3-1/TRBV3-2,TGTGCCAGCAGCCAAGATCCAGGGAACTATGGCTACACCTTC,CASSQDPGNYGYTF
TRBJ2-5,TRBD2,NA,TRBV5-4,TGTGCCAGCAGCTCTCGGACTAGCGGACAAGAGACCCAGTACTTC,CASSSRTSGQETQYF
TRBJ2-7,NA,NA,TRBV28,TGTGCCAGCAGTGGGATGGTTATCGAGCAGTACTTC,CASSGMVIEQYF
TRBJ1-2,TRBD1,NA,TRBV5-8,TGTGCCAGCAGCCAAGGGACAGACCCTTACTATGGCTACACCTTC,CASSQGTDPYYGYTF
TRBJ2-2,NA,NA,TRBV19,TGTGCCAGTAGTATTGGGTCCGGGGAGCTGTTTTTT,CASSIGSGELFF
TRBJ2-7,TRBD1,NA,TRBV18,TGTGCCAGCTCACCATTGTCCGGACAGGGGGCTTTTGAGCAGTACTTC,CASSPLSGQGAFEQYF
TRBJ1-1,NA,NA,TRBV6-2/TRBV6-3,TGTGCCAGCAGACCTGGGGACTTGAACACTGAAGCTTTCTTT,CASRPGDLNTEAFF
TRBJ1-4,TRBD1,NA,TRBV19,TGTGCCAGTAGCCGGGACAGGGTAGAAAAACTGTTTTTT,CASSRDRVEKLFF
TRBJ2-1,NA,NA,TRBV7-2,TGTGCCAGCAGCTTAGTAGGGGTGGATGAGCAGTTCTTC,CASSLVGVDEQFF
TRBJ2-5,NA,NA,TRBV5-5,TGTGCCAGCAGCTTGGCCAGCATGGAAGAGACCCAGTACTTC,CASSLASMEETQYF
TRBJ2-3,NA,NA,TRBV28,TGTGCCAGCTGGGGGCGGGGGACCACAGATACGCAGTATTTT,CASWGRGTTDTQYF
TRBJ2-5,NA,NA,TRBV20-1,TGCAGCCCTAGTGGAGAGACCCAGTACTTC,CSPSGETQYF
TRBJ2-7,NA,NA,TRBV4-3,TGCGCCAGCAGCCAAGAAAGGGACCCAACCTACGAGCAGTACTTC,CASSQERDPTYEQYF
TRBJ2-3,NA,NA,TRBV6-5,TGTGCCAGCAGCGGCTGGGCAGATACGCAGTATTTT,CASSGWADTQYF
TRBJ1-3,NA,NA,TRBV5-5,TGTGCCAGCAGCGTAAGCCAGGGTCGGCACACCATATATTTT,CASSVSQGRHTIYF
TRBJ1-5,NA,NA,TRBV13,TGTGCCAGCAGCTTAGGGGGCGGGCACATCTATAGCAATCAGCCCCAGCATTTT,CASSLGGGHIYSNQPQHF